This T cell receptor beta chain derives from a study of tumor-infiltrating lymphocytes in primary liver carcinoma. Co-extracted RNA and DNA came from approximately 20-30 mg of unsorted bulk tissue. Each sampled tumor had five separate regions taken from it. This clonotype was seen once. One end of the junction fails to match germline, which may point to a read error. Total RNA amounting to about 520 ng was the source from which TCR beta cDNA was made with a constant-region primer. Sequencing libraries for TCR beta derived from three nested multiplex PCR rounds that used slightly modified ARM-PCR. With TRBV1-TRBV30 forward primers and a C-beta reverse primer, the first two PCR rounds were run for approximately 10 cycles each. TCRdb itself ran the multiplex PCR reads through MiXCR, one entry per CDR3 protein. The data show more than 70,000 distinct CDR3 sequences, roughly 72% seen once. Germline V gene data show CDR1 as MDHEN and CDR2 as SYDVKM. The CDR3 covers 15 residues.

This receptor was identified in a man aged 40-49 years with primary liver carcinoma and hepatitis B virus infection. Input material: liver tumor tissue from sampling region 1. Subset in this sample: tumor region T1, superior pole. This chain links TRBV28 with TRBJ1-5; 9 nucleotides align to TRBD1. Written as DNA, the CDR3 is TGTGCCATCAGTTTAAGGTACAGGGGGCTTCAGCCCCAGCATTTT. Translating gives CAISLRYRGLQPQHF.